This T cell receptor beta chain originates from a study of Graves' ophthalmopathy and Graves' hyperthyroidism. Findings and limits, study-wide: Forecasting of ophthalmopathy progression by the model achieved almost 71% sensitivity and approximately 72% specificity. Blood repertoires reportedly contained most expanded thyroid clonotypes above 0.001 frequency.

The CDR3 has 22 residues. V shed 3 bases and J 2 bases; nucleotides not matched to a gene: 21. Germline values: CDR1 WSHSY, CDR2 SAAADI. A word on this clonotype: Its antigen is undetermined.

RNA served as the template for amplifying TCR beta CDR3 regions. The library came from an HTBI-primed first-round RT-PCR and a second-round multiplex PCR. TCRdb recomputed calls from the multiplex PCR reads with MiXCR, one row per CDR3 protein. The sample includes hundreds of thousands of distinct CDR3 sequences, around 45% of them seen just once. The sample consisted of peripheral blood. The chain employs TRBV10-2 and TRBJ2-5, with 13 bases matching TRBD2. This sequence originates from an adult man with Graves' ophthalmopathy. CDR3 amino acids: CASSDPSGWTSGSRGPQETQYF. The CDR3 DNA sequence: TGCGCCAGCAGTGACCCATCTGGGTGGACTAGCGGGAGCAGGGGGCCACAAGAGACCCAGTACTTC.